This T cell receptor (beta chain) was profiled in a study of Ad26.COV2.S vaccination and SARS-CoV-2 variants. Study in general: Of the COV1001 trial arms, the Ad26.COV2.S arm included the donor. Doses of Ad26.COV2.S were injected into muscle once or twice, 56 days apart. General study findings and limits: Quantification of TCR breadth and depth may have yielded underestimates of total T cell responses.

Trimming removed 1 base at V and 4 bases at J, with 6 bases between. The CDR3 has 13 residues. From germline, CDR1 is SGHTA and CDR2 FQGNSA. Worth noting for this clone: What it binds is unknown.

Measured with immunoSEQ multiplex PCR; TCRdb has only the in-frame clones, and not every one. This table has hundreds of thousands of clones, approximately 90% appearing once. Treatment meaning: around 19 received Ad26.COV2.S at low or high dose, single or two shots; about 5 received placebo; per-sample allocation not given. Samples came from day 63 after the first vaccine or placebo injection. V gene TRBV7-2 combines with J gene TRBJ2-3; no firm D call. The source material was peripheral blood, sampled in a trial of Ad26.COV2.S vaccine versus placebo. The TCR comes from a person aged 18-60 years who received the Ad26.COV2.S COVID-19 vaccine or a placebo. The CDR3 loop reads CASSLDGADTQYF. CDR3 DNA sequence: TGTGCCAGCAGCTTAGACGGCGCAGATACGCAGTATTTT.